These T cell receptor beta chains were read from a single sample in a study of T cell repertoires in cytomegalovirus infection. From the reads, TCRdb called clonotypes with MiXCR, one entry per CDR3 protein. The sample lists hundreds of thousands of distinct CDR3 sequences, approximately 24% seen once, with roughly 8% in the top ten. The sequenced material came from CD8+ T cells from PBMCs. The receptors were gathered from a human donor in good health (CMV status not recorded). Some clones in this sample may be carry-over from other donors' samples. Each CDR3 is given with its conserved first and last residue. Fields, in order: D gene, V gene, J gene, clone size, CDR3 protein, CDR3 DNA. D genes are given only for firm matches. Not all rows give a size; the values are once, few, many and, for expanded clones, a class.

d_call: TRBD1; v_call: TRBV27; j_call: TRBJ1-1; clone_size: few; cdr3_aa: CASSLSAEGAVTEAFF; cdr3_nt: TGTGCCAGCAGTTTATCGGCCGAGGGGGCAGTCACTGAAGCTTTCTTT
d_call: -; v_call: TRBV29-1; j_call: TRBJ1-1; clone_size: few; cdr3_aa: CSVENMEAAFF; cdr3_nt: TGCAGCGTTGAAAATATGGAGGCAGCTTTCTTT
d_call: -; v_call: TRBV7-6; j_call: TRBJ2-1; clone_size: many; cdr3_aa: CASSATGDEQFF; cdr3_nt: TGTGCCAGCAGCGCGACAGGCGATGAGCAGTTCTTC
d_call: -; v_call: TRBV5-6; j_call: TRBJ1-1; clone_size: few; cdr3_aa: CASTTQGGYTEAFF; cdr3_nt: TGTGCCAGCACCACTCAAGGGGGGTACACTGAAGCTTTCTTT
d_call: TRBD2; v_call: TRBV7-8; j_call: TRBJ2-1; clone_size: many; cdr3_aa: CASSPTSGGARGYNEQFF; cdr3_nt: TGTGCCAGCAGCCCGACTAGCGGGGGGGCCCGTGGGTACAATGAGCAGTTCTTC
d_call: -; v_call: TRBV5-1; j_call: TRBJ2-5; clone_size: many; cdr3_aa: CASSPPMQETQYF; cdr3_nt: TGCGCCAGCAGCCCCCCAATGCAAGAGACCCAGTACTTC
d_call: TRBD1; v_call: TRBV15; j_call: TRBJ2-2; clone_size: few; cdr3_aa: CATSRVGIMDRDTGELFF; cdr3_nt: TGTGCCACCAGCAGAGTGGGGATAATGGACAGGGACACCGGGGAGCTGTTTTTT
d_call: -; v_call: TRBV5-5; j_call: TRBJ2-1; clone_size: few; cdr3_aa: CASSSGHVSGEQFF; cdr3_nt: TGTGCCAGCAGCTCGGGCCATGTCAGTGGTGAGCAGTTCTTC
d_call: -; v_call: TRBV7-6; j_call: TRBJ2-7; clone_size: few; cdr3_aa: CASSQNSRYEQYF; cdr3_nt: TGTGCCAGCAGTCAGAACAGTAGGTACGAGCAGTACTTC
d_call: -; v_call: TRBV2; j_call: TRBJ2-7; clone_size: many; cdr3_aa: CASRGHYEQYF; cdr3_nt: TGTGCCAGCAGGGGACATTACGAGCAGTACTTC
d_call: TRBD2; v_call: TRBV4-2; j_call: TRBJ2-1; clone_size: few; cdr3_aa: CASSHWGTNNEQFF; cdr3_nt: TGTGCCAGCAGCCACTGGGGGACTAACAATGAGCAGTTCTTC
d_call: -; v_call: TRBV7-9; j_call: TRBJ2-1; clone_size: many; cdr3_aa: CASSLPGPRNEQFF; cdr3_nt: TGTGCCAGCAGCCTTCCGGGGCCGAGGAATGAGCAGTTCTTC
d_call: TRBD2; v_call: TRBV20-1; j_call: TRBJ2-1; clone_size: few; cdr3_aa: CSARGTSGRSYNEQFF; cdr3_nt: TGCAGTGCTAGAGGGACTAGCGGACGCTCCTACAATGAGCAGTTCTTC
d_call: -; v_call: TRBV5-1; j_call: TRBJ1-1; clone_size: few; cdr3_aa: CASSFDPTGVNTEAFF; cdr3_nt: TGCGCCAGCAGCTTCGACCCCACAGGCGTTAACACTGAAGCTTTCTTT
d_call: TRBD1; v_call: TRBV5-6; j_call: TRBJ1-2; clone_size: few; cdr3_aa: CASSSWDSPGYTF; cdr3_nt: TGTGCCAGCAGCTCCTGGGACAGCCCTGGCTACACCTTC
d_call: TRBD1; v_call: TRBV6-1; j_call: TRBJ2-5; clone_size: few; cdr3_aa: CASRDRKETQYF; cdr3_nt: TGTGCCAGCCGGGACAGAAAAGAGACCCAGTACTTC
d_call: -; v_call: TRBV9; j_call: TRBJ2-1; clone_size: -; cdr3_aa: CASSVVGTLLDEQFF; cdr3_nt: TGTGCCAGCAGCGTCGTCGGGACCCTCTTGGATGAGCAGTTCTTC
d_call: -; v_call: TRBV20-1; j_call: TRBJ2-7; clone_size: -; cdr3_aa: CSALDGKVNVYEQYF; cdr3_nt: TGCAGTGCATTGGACGGGAAAGTCAACGTCTACGAGCAGTACTTC
d_call: -; v_call: TRBV19; j_call: TRBJ1-5; clone_size: -; cdr3_aa: CASSKPGYDRRNQPQHF; cdr3_nt: TGTGCCAGTAGTAAGCCCGGTTACGACAGGAGAAATCAGCCCCAGCATTTT
d_call: TRBD1; v_call: TRBV7-9; j_call: TRBJ1-2; clone_size: -; cdr3_aa: CPSRTPGQKDYGYTF; cdr3_nt: TGTCCCAGCAGGACTCCGGGACAGAAGGACTATGGCTACACCTTC
d_call: -; v_call: TRBV7-9; j_call: TRBJ1-2; clone_size: many; cdr3_aa: CASSLGIQEGYTF; cdr3_nt: TGTGCCAGCAGCTTAGGGATCCAGGAAGGCTACACCTTC
d_call: -; v_call: TRBV20-1; j_call: TRBJ1-1; clone_size: -; cdr3_aa: CSAMKGGTEAFF; cdr3_nt: TGCAGTGCTATGAAAGGGGGAACTGAAGCTTTCTTT
d_call: TRBD1; v_call: TRBV5-1; j_call: TRBJ1-4; clone_size: -; cdr3_aa: CASSLGDSGKIATNEKLFF; cdr3_nt: TGCGCCAGCAGCTTGGGGGACAGCGGAAAGATTGCAACTAATGAAAAACTGTTTTTT
d_call: -; v_call: TRBV7-6; j_call: TRBJ1-1; clone_size: -; cdr3_aa: CASSQWDTEAFF; cdr3_nt: TGTGCCAGCAGCCAATGGGACACTGAAGCTTTCTTT
d_call: -; v_call: TRBV7-2; j_call: TRBJ2-2; clone_size: few; cdr3_aa: CASRPGLNTGELFF; cdr3_nt: TGTGCCAGCAGACCGGGACTGAACACCGGGGAGCTGTTTTTT
d_call: TRBD1; v_call: TRBV12-3/TRBV12-4; j_call: TRBJ2-7; clone_size: -; cdr3_aa: CASTVIPPGQRNLTYEQYF; cdr3_nt: TGTGCCAGCACCGTAATTCCTCCGGGACAGCGGAACTTGACCTACGAGCAGTACTTC
d_call: -; v_call: TRBV4-1; j_call: TRBJ2-3; clone_size: -; cdr3_aa: CTSSQVQAHTDTQYF; cdr3_nt: TGCACCAGCAGCCAAGTACAAGCCCACACAGATACGCAGTATTTT
d_call: -; v_call: TRBV4-1; j_call: TRBJ2-7; clone_size: few; cdr3_aa: CASSQAPLYEQYF; cdr3_nt: TGCGCCAGCAGCCAAGCCCCGCTATACGAGCAGTACTTC
d_call: TRBD1; v_call: TRBV25-1; j_call: TRBJ2-2; clone_size: -; cdr3_aa: CASSEYFPSRDRSLGELFF; cdr3_nt: TGTGCCAGCAGTGAATATTTCCCCTCCCGGGACAGGAGTCTAGGGGAGCTGTTTTTT
d_call: -; v_call: TRBV6-6; j_call: TRBJ1-1; clone_size: few; cdr3_aa: CASTERKERTEAFF; cdr3_nt: TGTGCCAGCACGGAAAGGAAAGAAAGGACTGAAGCTTTCTTT
d_call: -; v_call: TRBV7-9; j_call: TRBJ1-2; clone_size: -; cdr3_aa: CASSPRDRNYGYTF; cdr3_nt: TGTGCCAGCAGCCCGAGGGACCGGAACTATGGCTACACCTTC
d_call: TRBD2; v_call: TRBV7-9; j_call: TRBJ2-1; clone_size: many; cdr3_aa: CASNPLAGGPPYNEQFF; cdr3_nt: TGTGCCAGCAACCCACTAGCGGGGGGGCCACCCTACAATGAGCAGTTCTTC
d_call: -; v_call: TRBV19; j_call: TRBJ2-3; clone_size: few; cdr3_aa: CASSWSDTQYF; cdr3_nt: TGTGCCAGTAGTTGGTCGGATACGCAGTATTTT
d_call: -; v_call: TRBV29-1; j_call: TRBJ1-4; clone_size: -; cdr3_aa: CSVEEDRPSANEKLFF; cdr3_nt: TGCAGCGTTGAAGAAGACCGCCCGTCTGCTAATGAAAAACTGTTTTTT
d_call: TRBD1; v_call: TRBV6-2/TRBV6-3; j_call: TRBJ2-5; clone_size: many; cdr3_aa: CASSYSIGTGGETQYF; cdr3_nt: TGTGCCAGCAGTTACTCGATCGGGACAGGGGGGGAGACCCAGTACTTC
d_call: -; v_call: TRBV7-9; j_call: TRBJ2-2; clone_size: many; cdr3_aa: CASSLVGDVGELFF; cdr3_nt: TGTGCCAGCAGCTTAGTAGGGGACGTGGGGGAGCTGTTTTTT
d_call: -; v_call: TRBV28; j_call: TRBJ2-2; clone_size: many; cdr3_aa: CASSLVHFTGELFF; cdr3_nt: TGTGCCAGCAGTTTAGTCCACTTCACCGGGGAGCTGTTTTTT
d_call: -; v_call: TRBV7-9; j_call: TRBJ2-7; clone_size: -; cdr3_aa: CASSSDPPEQYF; cdr3_nt: TGTGCCAGCAGCTCGGACCCACCCGAGCAGTACTTC
d_call: -; v_call: TRBV2; j_call: TRBJ1-2; clone_size: -; cdr3_aa: CASSVTGSPFYGYTF; cdr3_nt: TGTGCCAGCAGCGTAACCGGGAGCCCCTTCTATGGCTACACCTTC
d_call: TRBD2; v_call: TRBV5-1; j_call: TRBJ2-2; clone_size: few; cdr3_aa: CASSYGLAGNGELFF; cdr3_nt: TGCGCCAGCAGCTACGGACTAGCTGGTAACGGGGAGCTGTTTTTT
d_call: -; v_call: TRBV7-1; j_call: TRBJ1-4; clone_size: -; cdr3_aa: CASSSTMGKLFF; cdr3_nt: TGTGCCAGCAGCTCAACCATGGGAAAACTGTTTTTT
d_call: -; v_call: TRBV19; j_call: TRBJ2-7; clone_size: few; cdr3_aa: CASSTLRGLPTYEQYF; cdr3_nt: TGTGCCAGTAGTACCCTTCGAGGACTCCCTACCTACGAGCAGTACTTC